This TCR beta chain was recorded in a study of cytomegalovirus exposure and HLA in healthy donors. Findings and limits, study-wide: The study put 150 to 200 TCR beta chains on its list as cytomegalovirus-associated. A later analysis by the authors found several of the most significant clusters apparently linked to common viral pathogens. TCR beta V- and J-gene trimming was later associated with a missense DCLRE1C variant.

60 Vbeta and 13 Jbeta primers were used in PCR. Per the original data handling: Later analysis identified 65 million to 80 million unique TCR beta chains, some 10 million shared. The protocol was immunoSEQ multiplex PCR, while the TCRdb copy is restricted to in-frame clones and leaves out a portion. V, J and clone size are taken as reported in that table, and D and trimming were inferred from the DNA itself. Of about 280,000 clones listed, roughly 90% were seen once; the top ten hold roughly 2.3%. Note on this clone: Its specificity is unknown.

CDR1 is SEHNR, CDR2 FQNEAQ, per germline (reference sequence). Trimming took 6 bases from V and 2 from J, leaving 11 bases between them. This CDR3 region has 13 residues. The TCR originated in a woman under 30 in good health and CMV-seronegative. The specimen was PBMCs. The chain links TRBV7-9 to TRBJ2-7; a weak D match, TRBD1 (6 bases). CDR3: CASRQGETYEQYF. Here the CDR3 DNA reads TGTGCCAGCAGACAGGGAGAGACCTACGAGCAGTACTTC.